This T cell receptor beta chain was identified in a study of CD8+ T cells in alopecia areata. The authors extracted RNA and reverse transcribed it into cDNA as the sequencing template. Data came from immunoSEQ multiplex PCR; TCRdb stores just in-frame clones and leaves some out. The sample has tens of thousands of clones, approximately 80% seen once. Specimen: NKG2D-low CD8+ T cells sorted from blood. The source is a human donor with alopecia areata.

The CDR3 region has the DNA TGCAGCGTCGCCCTTCCCGCAACTAATGAAAAACTGTTTTTT. As protein: CSVALPATNEKLFF. J is TRBJ1-4 and V is TRBV29-1; D unclear. Trimming shortened V by 6 bases and J by 0 bases, and 11 bases separated the two germline ends. Germline CDR1 SQVTM, CDR2 ANQGSEA. The CDR3 spans 14 residues.